The 27 T cell receptor beta chains given below trace back to one sample, sequenced in a study of blood T cell repertoires in COVID-19. TCRdb keeps only in-frame clones here, not all; method: immunoSEQ multiplex PCR. The top ten clones hold about 8.2% of a sample with 150,000 to 200,000 clones, approximately 83% of them seen once. Specimen: peripheral blood. These receptors were taken from a man aged 55 to 70 with acute or convalescent COVID-19.

This sequence joins TRBV3-1 (or the pseudogene TRBV3-2) and TRBJ2-7; 9 bases map to TRBD1. The CDR3 length is 15 residues. Germline-derived CDR1 and CDR2 are LGHDT and YNNKEL (reference sequence). J was trimmed by 3 bases and V by 5 bases; bases with no gene match: 8. The CDR3 region has the DNA TGTGCCAGCAGCTCCTGGGACAGGGCGATCTACGAGCAGTACTTC. This encodes CASSSWDRAIYEQYF.

The chain joins TRBV5-1 to TRBJ2-1; 9 bases map to TRBD2. The CDR3 is 15 amino acids. The germline gives CDR1 SGHRS, CDR2 YFSETQ. V lost 1 base to trimming and J lost 9 bases; unmatched junction nucleotides: 8. The CDR3 protein is CASSLTGGRAAEQFF. As DNA, the CDR3 is TGCGCCAGCAGCTTGACGGGCGGGAGGGCCGCTGAGCAGTTCTTC.

This chain connects TRBV12-3 or TRBV12-4 to TRBJ1-3; D gene ambiguous. The CDR3 spans 13 residues. V lost 6 bases to trimming and J lost 0 bases, with 6 bases between them. Here the CDR3 reads CASRHNSGNTIYF. The CDR3 nucleotides read TGTGCCAGCAGGCACAACTCTGGAAACACCATATATTTT.

The chain uses TRBV20-1 and TRBJ1-1; 8 positions match TRBD1. V lost 7 bases to trimming and J lost 4 bases; unmatched junction nucleotides: 2. The CDR3 spans 11 residues. CDR1 and CDR2 (germline): DFQATT, SNEGSKA (reference sequence). CDR3 loop: CSVQGVTEAFF. The CDR3 coding sequence is TGCAGTGTACAGGGGGTCACTGAAGCTTTCTTT.

This chain joins TRBV21-1 and TRBJ2-1; the table gives TRBD2 as D, unverified against the DNA. TRBV21-1 is noted as a pseudogene. The CDR3 has 17 residues. CDR3 sequence reads: CASSSLRGLAGVNEQFF. The DNA of the CDR3 is TGTGCCAGCAGCTCCCTCCGCGGGCTAGCGGGAGTCAATGAGCAGTTCTTC.

The chain links TRBV9 to TRBJ2-2; TRBD1 matches 10 bases. The V and J ends lost 0 bases and 4 bases, in that order; junction bases with no gene match: 0. Germline CDR1 is SGDLS and CDR2 is YYNGEE. This CDR3 spans 15 amino acids. CDR3 nucleotide sequence: TGTGCCAGCAGCGTAGGACAGGGGGCCACCGGGGAGCTGTTTTTT. Amino acids: CASSVGQGATGELFF.

V usage is TRBV5-4 and J usage is TRBJ2-1; 9 bases are a match to TRBD2. The CDR3 covers 16 residues. Trimming removed 0 bases from V and 6 bases from J; junction bases left unmatched: 7. The V gene's germline CDR1 is SGHNT and CDR2 YYREEE (reference sequence). The CDR3 spells CASSLGGGRVANEQFF. The DNA of the CDR3 is TGTGCCAGCAGCTTGGGGGGCGGGAGGGTTGCCAATGAGCAGTTCTTC.

This chain links TRBV10-3 with TRBJ2-1; TRBD2 matches at 14 bases. The length of the CDR3 is 18 residues. CDR1 ENHRY and CDR2 SYGVKD come from the germline V gene. V dropped 3 bases and J dropped 8; count of bases not matched to a gene: 12. The CDR3 nucleotides read TGTGCCATCAGTGAATTCGGACTAGCGGGAGGACGTGGGTATGAGCAGTTCTTC. Protein: CAISEFGLAGGRGYEQFF.

The chain is built from TRBV11-2 and TRBJ2-7; 11 nucleotides agree with TRBD2. Germline V CDR1 and CDR2: SGHAT, FQNNGV. This CDR3 has 15 amino acids. V trimming: 4 bases; J trimming: 7 bases; junction bases outside the gene matches: 9. CDR3 DNA sequence: TGTGCCAGCAGCTACACCGGGACTAGCGGTTTTGAGCAGTACTTC. Its protein is CASSYTGTSGFEQYF.

V gene TRBV27 combines with J gene TRBJ2-3, with D maybe TRBD2 (5 bases). CDR1 and CDR2 from the germline V gene are MNHEY and SMNVEV (reference sequence). Between the trimmed V and J ends, which lost 0 bases and 0 bases, there was a span of 7 bases. This CDR3 region has 15 residues. This CDR3 reads CASSLSRESTDTQYF. CDR3 DNA: TGTGCCAGCAGTTTATCGAGGGAAAGCACAGATACGCAGTATTTT.

The chain employs TRBV10-3 and TRBJ1-1, with D unresolved. Germline CDR1 reads ENHRY; CDR2 reads SYGVKD. With 4 bases removed from V and 0 bases from J, the gap between germline ends came to 6 bases. The CDR3 sequence is 13 residues long. The CDR3 sequence: CAISALVNTEAFF. In DNA form, the CDR3 reads TGTGCCATCAGTGCGTTAGTGAACACTGAAGCTTTCTTT.

V is TRBV5-5 and J is TRBJ1-5; D is uncertain. CDR1 and CDR2 (germline): SGHKS, YYEKEE (reference sequence). The CDR3 is 17 residues long. Trimming removed 0 bases from V and 0 bases from J, with 13 bases in between. CDR3 in amino acids: CASSLVPPSNSNQPQHF. For the CDR3, the DNA is TGTGCCAGCAGCTTGGTTCCCCCGAGTAATAGCAATCAGCCCCAGCATTTT.

The chain joins TRBV6-5 to TRBJ1-4; D is possibly TRBD1 (5 bases). Trimming stripped 1 base from V and 6 bases from J, with 9 bases between. Germline V gene lookup returns CDR1 MNHEY and CDR2 SVGAGI. The CDR3 has 14 residues. As DNA, the CDR3 is TGTGCCAGCAGTTACTGGGGGGGTGATGAAAAACTGTTTTTT. It translates to CASSYWGGDEKLFF.

This clone was observed once. The chain combines TRBV19 with TRBJ2-6; possibly TRBD1 for D (5 bases). V was shortened by 6 bases and J by 0 bases, with 9 bases between the two germline ends. CDR1 is LNHDA and CDR2 is SQIVND in the germline V gene (reference sequence). This CDR3 is built from 15 residues. The CDR3 nucleotides are TGTGCCAGTAGCTCAGGGTCCTCTGGGGCCAACGTCCTGACTTTC. Residues: CASSSGSSGANVLTF. Filled out from reference TRBV19 and TRBJ2-6, the complete variable domain reads DGGITQSPKYLFRKEGQNVTLSCEQNLNHDAMYWYRQDPGQGLRLIYYSQIVNDFQKGDIAEGYSVSREKKESFPLTVTSAQKNPTAFYLCASSSGSSGANVLTFGAGSRLTVL.

V is TRBV5-1 and J is TRBJ2-2; D perhaps matches TRBD2 (6 bases). CDR3 length: 16 amino acids. Trimming left V 3 bases short and J 0 bases short, with 12 bases between. Germline values: CDR1 SGHRS, CDR2 YFSETQ. CDR3: CASSWRVDANTGELFF. The CDR3 DNA reads as TGCGCCAGCAGCTGGAGGGTAGATGCGAACACCGGGGAGCTGTTTTTT.

The chain couples TRBV29-1 to TRBJ2-2; D remains unclear. Germline V gene sequence: CDR1 SQVTM, CDR2 ANQGSEA. The CDR3 runs to 14 residues. V dropped 1 base and J dropped 2 bases, with 8 bases sitting between them. In DNA, the CDR3 is TGCAGCGTTGAAGGACACCAAAACACCGGGGAGCTGTTTTTT. It yields the protein CSVEGHQNTGELFF.

Comment on this clone: This sample includes further DNA sequences coding for the same CDR3. V gene TRBV28 combines with J gene TRBJ1-2, with no clear D. There are 12 residues in the CDR3. Trimming pared 4 bases from V and 2 bases from J, leaving 5 bases between. Germline V gene data show CDR1 as MDHEN and CDR2 as SYDVKM. This chain's CDR3 is CASSSLNYGYTF. In DNA, the CDR3 is TGTGCCAGCAGTTCCCTCAACTATGGCTACACCTTC.

This clone was seen more than once but under ten times. The chain is built from TRBV19 and TRBJ1-5; 10 bases are shared with TRBD1. Trimming removed 3 bases from V and 9 bases from J; junction bases left unmatched: 2. The CDR3 spans 13 residues. Looked up from germline, CDR1 is LNHDA and CDR2 is SQIVND (reference sequence). DNA of the CDR3: TGTGCCAGTAGTATGGACAGGGGGAGGCCCCAGCATTTT. Protein: CASSMDRGRPQHF.

The chain couples TRBV12-3 or TRBV12-4 to TRBJ1-1; possible D gene TRBD1, 5 bases. This CDR3 region has 13 residues. Trimming removed 6 bases at V and 1 base at J, with 9 bases between. This chain's CDR3 is CASSIQANTEAFF. The CDR3 DNA sequence: TGTGCCAGCAGCATACAGGCGAACACTGAAGCTTTCTTT.

CDR3 sequence reads: CASSPGEVPNEKLFF. The CDR3 nucleotides read TGTGCCAGCAGCCCCGGGGAGGTCCCTAATGAAAAACTGTTTTTT. V and J are TRBV7-9 and TRBJ1-4; no clear D. Deletions cut 5 bases from V and 3 bases from J, with 13 bases between. The CDR3 is made up of 15 amino acids. Looked up from germline, CDR1 is SEHNR and CDR2 is FQNEAQ (reference sequence). The full variable domain, with the rest looked up from reference TRBV7-9 and TRBJ1-4, is DTGVSQNPRHKITKRGQNVTFRCDPISEHNRLYWYRQTLGQGPEFLTYFQNEAQLEKSRLLSDRFSAERPKGSFSTLEIQRTEQGDSAMYLCASSPGEVPNEKLFFGSGTQLSVL.

The chain links TRBV5-5 to TRBJ2-5, with 7 bases fitting TRBD1. After removal of 3 bases from V and 3 bases from J, the junction contained 8 bases not matched to a gene. CDR3 length: 15 residues. Germline V gene data show CDR1 as SGHKS and CDR2 as YYEKEE (reference sequence). For the CDR3, the DNA is TGTGCCAGCAGCTCTTATGGGGACAGCAAAGAGACCCAGTACTTC. It encodes CASSSYGDSKETQYF.

The table lists this clone with a few counts. The chain uses TRBV11-2 and TRBJ2-3; 10 positions agree with TRBD2. The CDR3 has 17 residues. Trimming took 5 bases from V and 4 from J; bases not matched to a gene: 12. Germline V gives CDR1 SGHAT, CDR2 FQNNGV. The CDR3 nucleotides are TGTGCCAGCAGCCCTTTGGTCCTAGCGGGAGCTCCAGATACGCAGTATTTT. Its protein product is CASSPLVLAGAPDTQYF.

The J gene is TRBJ2-2, the V gene TRBV19; TRBD1 aligns across 9 bases. The length of the CDR3 is 18 residues. The germline CDR1 and CDR2 sequences are LNHDA and SQIVND (reference sequence). The V gene end was trimmed by 7 bases and the J gene end by 0 bases; junction bases not matched to a gene: 12. In nucleotides, the CDR3 is TGTGCCAGTACTCAACAGGGGGCGGTTCGAGCGAACACCGGGGAGCTGTTTTTT. As protein: CASTQQGAVRANTGELFF. The full variable domain, rest sourced from reference TRBV19 and TRBJ2-2, is DGGITQSPKYLFRKEGQNVTLSCEQNLNHDAMYWYRQDPGQGLRLIYYSQIVNDFQKGDIAEGYSVSREKKESFPLTVTSAQKNPTAFYLCASTQQGAVRANTGELFFGEGSRLTVL.

The chain joins TRBV30 to TRBJ2-1; maybe TRBD2 (7 bases). The V end lost 2 bases, the J end lost 8 bases, and 13 bases lay between the germline ends. CDR3 length: 13 residues. Germline-derived CDR1 and CDR2 are GTSNPN and SVGIG (reference sequence). The CDR3 is CAWSRRGRYEQFF. DNA of the CDR3: TGTGCCTGGAGTCGGCGGGGGCGCTATGAGCAGTTCTTC. The full variable domain, completed using reference TRBV30 and TRBJ2-1, is SQTIHQWPATLVQPVGSPLSLECTVEGTSNPNLYWYRQAAGRGLQLLFYSVGIGQISSEVPQNLSASRPQDRQFILSSKKLLLSDSGFYLCAWSRRGRYEQFFGPGTRLTVL.

The V call is TRBV19, the J call TRBJ2-1; 14 bases are shared with TRBD2. V lost 7 bases to trimming and J lost 4 bases; unmatched junction nucleotides: 6. Germline CDR1 LNHDA, CDR2 SQIVND (reference sequence). The CDR3 runs 16 residues. The CDR3 loop is CASISTSGRDYNEQFF. The CDR3 bases are TGTGCCAGTATTTCGACTAGCGGGAGGGATTACAATGAGCAGTTCTTC. Looking up the rest from reference TRBV19 and TRBJ2-1 gives the full variable domain: DGGITQSPKYLFRKEGQNVTLSCEQNLNHDAMYWYRQDPGQGLRLIYYSQIVNDFQKGDIAEGYSVSREKKESFPLTVTSAQKNPTAFYLCASISTSGRDYNEQFFGPGTRLTVL.

This rearrangement joins TRBV2 to TRBJ1-1, with TRBD1 as a possible D gene (5 bases). In germline, CDR1 is SNHLY, CDR2 FYNNEI. V lost 6 bases and J 0 bases, leaving 14 bases between the germline ends. The CDR3 contains 15 residues. CDR3 sequence: CASRINRNMNTEAFF. The CDR3 nucleotides are TGTGCCAGCAGAATCAACAGGAACATGAACACTGAAGCTTTCTTT.

This chain links TRBV25-1 with TRBJ1-1; D is possibly TRBD1 (5 bases). Germline V CDR1 and CDR2: MGHDK, SYGVNS. This CDR3 region has 14 residues. Trimming pared 7 bases from V and 6 bases from J, leaving 18 bases between. The CDR3 sequence is CASTTTGGFPEAFF. CDR3 bases: TGTGCCAGCACCACCACCGGGGGGTTCCCTGAAGCTTTCTTT.